The sequence of this TCR beta chain was determined in a study of regulatory T cells in long-lasting Graves disease (dated by TCRdb to about 2021). With respect to the entire study: Persistent Graves' disease was defined as antithyroid drug treatment for over 5 years with persistently positive TSH receptor autoantibodies. Patients with persistent Graves' disease were compared with patients with newly diagnosed Graves' disease using TCR sequencing and RNA sequencing of peripheral blood. The study was conducted in China and was registered as a clinical trial. A total of 35 or so samples underwent TCR sequencing: about 13 from persistent and about 20 from newly diagnosed Graves' disease patients. In the clinical cohort, patients with persistent Graves' disease had used antithyroid drugs for an average of roughly 10 years.

This clonotype was counted a few times. The specificity of this receptor is unknown. Base qualities are missing; no much larger clone stands one base away. What the work shows at the level of the full study, not this receptor alone: Patients with persistent disease shared more public clonotypes (over 2,500) than newly diagnosed patients did (around 980). The study examined only peripheral blood because the primary lesion, thyroid tissue, could not be accessed. Preferential use of TRBV28, TRBJ1-2 and TRBJ2-5 was observed in persistent disease, whereas TRBV20-1 and TRBJ2-1 were favored in newly diagnosed disease. The small sample size was acknowledged by the authors as a limitation that may reduce accuracy. Lower TCR Shannon entropy and fewer highly expanded clones were observed in persistent Graves' disease patients than in newly diagnosed patients, which suggested clonal expansion. Sequencing and analysis were restricted to the TCR beta chain.

The method behind the library was multiplex PCR. Sequencing was performed on an Illumina HiSeq 4000. CDR3 regions were amplified by Arm-PCR with iRepertoire HTBI primers to construct TCR beta libraries. Before sequencing, the PCR products went through gel purification. In the original analysis: Gene usage analysis of CDR3 amino acid clonotypes used the 60 to 80 TRBV and more than 13 TRBJ segments found across samples. Filtered high-quality paired reads were merged into contigs using COPE and FqMerger. BLAST was used to align contigs to the IMGT TRBV, TRBD and TRBJ reference genes, and CDR3 was defined following IMGT. Highly expanded clones were defined as clonotypes with a frequency above 0.1%. Repertoire diversity was measured by Shannon entropy, and V-J evenness by the Gini coefficient. Clonotypes shared by more than one individual were considered public. TCRdb itself trimmed the public reads at Q25 with fastp, ran MiXCR and retained productive beta chains. Each record represents a unique CDR3 protein, reported with the most common genes and DNA among its rows. TCRdb's processing, not the authors' own work, is the source of the V and J calls. The sample table lists 300,000 to 500,000 distinct CDR3 sequences, 20% of them with a count of one. Of the sample, less than 25% is held by the ten largest clones.

The germline V gene encodes CDR1 SGHAT and CDR2 FQNNGV. V is trimmed back by 5 bases and J by 5 bases, and the junction contains 12 bases that no gene match accounts for. The CDR3 has 17 amino acids, counting the end cysteine and phenylalanine. The CDR3 DNA has 51 bases and is translated from base 1. The sample's time point label, decoded: persistent/refractory GD, antithyroid drugs over 5 years with positive TRAb. For both TCR sequencing and RNA sequencing, RNA was extracted from PBMCs in TRIzol. Graves' disease was diagnosed according to American Thyroid Association guidelines. The patients came from an endocrinology department in Xi'an, China. From each patient, approximately 10 milliliters of peripheral blood was collected into an EDTA anticoagulant tube. Ficoll Paque Plus density gradient separation was used to isolate PBMCs, and no further T cell sorting was done. An Agilent 2100 Bioanalyzer and agarose gel were used to check RNA quality, while a NanoDrop 2000 measured RNA concentration.

This material consisted of peripheral blood mononuclear cells (PBMCs), taken when the disease was refractory, from a patient treated with antithyroid drugs. This TCR was recovered from a female donor with Graves disease. The chain is made from TRBV11-2 and TRBJ2-2; TRBD2 matches 9 bases in the middle. The CDR3 reads CASSPYVGGRATGELFF. In nucleotide form, the sequence is TGTGCCAGCAGCCCATACGTCGGCGGGAGGGCAACCGGGGAGCTGTTTTTT.